The 21 T cell receptor beta chains below were found in one sample sequenced in a study of regulatory T cells in long-lasting Graves disease. Time point meaning: persistent/refractory GD, antithyroid drugs over 5 years with positive TRAb. The TCR library used RNA extracted from PBMCs. Through Arm-PCR of CDR3 regions and iRepertoire HTBI primers, TCR beta libraries were built. In TCRdb, the multiplex PCR reads were re-called with MiXCR into one record per CDR3 protein. Of fewer than 450,000 distinct CDR3 sequences in the sample, roughly a quarter were seen once. The starting material was peripheral blood mononuclear cells (PBMCs), obtained when the disease was refractory, from a patient treated with antithyroid drugs. These receptor sequences come from a female donor with Graves disease.

As concerns this clonotype: At one of its ends the junction is not consistent with the germline gene, which may arise from a read error. The J gene is TRBJ2-7, the V gene TRBV7-2; TRBD2 is a possible D gene (5 bases). Per the germline V gene, CDR1 is SGHTA and CDR2 is FQGNSA. CDR3 length: 15 residues. The CDR3 reads CASSQASLPGEKMRF. The CDR3, as DNA: TGCGCCAGCAGCCAAGCCAGTCTACCCGGGGAGAAGATGCGTTTC.

V and J are TRBV2 and TRBJ2-7; no reliable D call. The CDR3 is 11 residues long. The V and J ends lost 6 bases and 4 bases respectively, with 7 bases between them. Germline V gives CDR1 SNHLY, CDR2 FYNNEI. The CDR3 nucleotides read TGTGCCAGCAGCCCAGTTTACGAGCAGTACTTC. It specifies CASSPVYEQYF.

About this clonotype: This sequence may be a read error, since a much larger clone differs from it by one base. The CDR3 reads CASSGTGYSNQPQHF. The CDR3 DNA follows: TGTGCCAGCAGCGGGACAGGGTATAGCAATCAGCCCCAGCATTTT. J is TRBJ1-5 and V is TRBV27, with 9 bases lining up with TRBD1. Unmatched junction bases numbered 3, after V lost 6 bases and J lost 0 bases. CDR1 is MNHEY, CDR2 SMNVEV, per germline (reference sequence). The CDR3 is 15 amino acids.

The chain links TRBV29-1 to TRBJ2-5; perhaps TRBD1 as D (6 bases). CDR3 length: 12 amino acids. The ends were cut back, 5 bases at V and 5 bases at J, with 12 bases in the middle. In germline, CDR1 is SQVTM, CDR2 ANQGSEA. DNA of the CDR3: TGCAGCGTTCTCACAGGGCCGGAGACCCAGTACTTC. This codes for CSVLTGPETQYF.

The chain uses TRBV2 and TRBJ1-6; no definite D call. The germline CDR1 and CDR2 sequences are SNHLY and FYNNEI. Trimming took off 2 bases at V and 8 bases at J, with 16 bases between the two ends. The CDR3 runs 16 residues. The CDR3 protein is CASSELGRVVDSPLHF. CDR3 DNA sequence: TGTGCCAGCAGTGAATTAGGACGGGTAGTGGATTCACCCCTCCACTTT.

The rearrangement links TRBV7-8 to TRBJ2-7; 11 positions agree with TRBD2. Germline CDR1 and CDR2: SGHVS and FQNEAQ. The CDR3 length is 20 residues. V was pared by 4 bases and J by 2 bases, with 19 bases of the junction left unmatched. This CDR3 is CASSSWSASGRRNLAYEQYF. The DNA for the CDR3 is TGTGCCAGCAGCTCGTGGTCTGCTAGCGGGAGGCGCAACCTTGCCTACGAGCAGTACTTC.

This clonotype has a count of ten or more. The chain carries TRBV28 and TRBJ1-4, with TRBD1 identical over 9 bases. There are 16 residues in the CDR3. Germline CDR1 reads MDHEN; CDR2 reads SYDVKM. J was trimmed by 9 bases and V by 5 bases; bases with no gene match: 13. As DNA, the CDR3 is TGTGCCAGCAGTCCGTACCCGACAGGGGGTGATCAAAAACTGTTTTTT. Translation gives CASSPYPTGGDQKLFF.

In its sample, this clonotype was seen many times. The V call is TRBV28, the J call TRBJ1-2; weak D call: TRBD1 (6 bases). The germline V gene has CDR1 MDHEN and CDR2 SYDVKM. The V end lost 5 bases, the J end lost 4 bases, and 17 bases lay between the germline ends. There are 15 residues in the CDR3. CDR3: CASSLGQRDLYGYTF. DNA of the CDR3: TGTGCCAGCAGTCTCGGACAGAGAGACCTCTATGGCTACACCTTC.

This clonotype was recorded a few times. The CDR3 protein is CASSPGGGAYEQYF. CDR3 nucleotide sequence: TGTGCCAGCTCACCGGGAGGGGGGGCCTACGAGCAGTACTTC. V usage is TRBV18 and J usage is TRBJ2-7, with TRBD2 as a possible D gene (7 bases). Germline CDR1 reads KGHSH; CDR2 reads LQKENI. V lost 3 bases to trimming and J lost 2 bases, with 11 bases between them. This CDR3 is 14 amino acids long.

This clonotype was counted ten times or more. V and J are TRBV5-1 and TRBJ1-4; 10 positions agree with TRBD1. This CDR3 has 15 amino acids. With V trimmed by 4 bases and J by 8 bases, 8 bases remained unmatched. Per germline, CDR1 SGHRS and CDR2 YFSETQ. The CDR3 DNA reads TGCGCCAGCAGCGTAGGGGACAGGGGAGGAGAAAAACTGTTTTTT. Translated, it gives CASSVGDRGGEKLFF. The variable domain in full, with the rest retrieved from reference TRBV5-1 and TRBJ1-4, is KAGVTQTPRYLIKTRGQQVTLSCSPISGHRSVSWYQQTPGQGLQFLFEYFSETQRNKGNFPGRFSGRQFSNSRSEMNVSTLELGDSALYLCASSVGDRGGEKLFFGSGTQLSVL.

This clonotype was detected many times. The chain combines TRBV28 with TRBJ2-5; D not certain. With 7 bases removed from V and 1 base from J, the gap between germline ends came to 13 bases. The CDR3 covers 14 residues. The germline V gene has CDR1 MDHEN and CDR2 SYDVKM. The CDR3 spells CASNPTHPQETQYF. In DNA, the CDR3 is TGTGCCAGCAACCCGACACACCCCCAAGAGACCCAGTACTTC.

V and J are TRBV4-2 and TRBJ2-7; D is possibly TRBD1 or TRBD2 (5 bases each). Germline CDR1 and CDR2: LGHNA and YNFKEQ. The CDR3 has 15 residues. Trimming left V 1 base short and J 3 bases short, with 13 bases between. CDR3 nucleotides: TGTGCCAGCAGCCAAGTACGGGACGCAAGCTACGAGCAGTACTTC. Translating it yields CASSQVRDASYEQYF.

The genes are TRBV7-2 and TRBJ1-2; D is possibly TRBD1 (6 bases). Germline V gene lookup returns CDR1 SGHTA and CDR2 FQGNSA. V was cut by 5 bases and J by 4 bases, with 8 bases left in between. The length of the CDR3 is 12 residues. The CDR3 region is CASSRDTYGYTF. CDR3 nucleotide sequence: TGTGCCAGCAGCCGGGACACCTATGGCTACACCTTC. Drawing the rest from reference TRBV7-2 and TRBJ1-2, the complete variable domain is GAGVSQSPSNKVTEKGKDVELRCDPISGHTALYWYRQSLGQGLEFLIYFQGNSAPDKSGLPSDRFSAERTGGSVSTLTIQRTQQEDSAVYLCASSRDTYGYTFGSGTRLTVV.

The gene calls are TRBV29-1 and TRBJ2-2; D is unresolved. The length of the CDR3 is 14 residues. Germline values: CDR1 SQVTM, CDR2 ANQGSEA. Between the trimmed V and J ends, which lost 7 bases and 0 bases, there was a span of 12 bases. This chain's CDR3 is CSGGGEANTGELFF. DNA for the CDR3: TGCAGCGGCGGTGGGGAAGCGAACACCGGGGAGCTGTTTTTT.

The chain uses TRBV10-3 and TRBJ2-5, with TRBD1 matching 7 bases. This CDR3 comprises 16 residues. Germline CDR1 and CDR2: ENHRY and SYGVKD. V shed 6 bases, J shed 5 bases, and the junction held 15 bases outside the gene matches. The CDR3 loop is CAISAGRKGAGETQYF. CDR3 DNA: TGTGCCATCAGCGCCGGGCGAAAGGGGGCCGGGGAGACCCAGTACTTC.

At least ten counts were recorded for this clonotype. The rearrangement uses TRBV2 and TRBJ2-2, with D possibly being TRBD1 (5 bases). CDR1 and CDR2 from the germline V gene are SNHLY and FYNNEI. This CDR3 has 14 residues. Trimming took 5 bases from V and 6 from J, leaving 13 bases between them. As DNA, the CDR3 is TGTGCCAGCAGTTCCAGGGAAGGGTCCGGGGAGCTGTTTTTT. As protein: CASSSREGSGELFF.

Note on this clonotype: At one of its ends the junction is not consistent with the germline gene, which may arise from a read error. The chain links TRBV11-2 to TRBJ1-4, with TRBD1 matching over 11 bases. The CDR3 is 14 amino acids. Germline V gene lookup returns CDR1 SGHAT and CDR2 FQNNGV. The DNA of the CDR3 is TGTGCCAGTAGCGGACAGGGGGCGCTTGAAAAACTGCTTTTT. Translated: CASSGQGALEKLLF.

V and J are TRBV20-1 and TRBJ1-2; D is possibly TRBD1 (5 bases). The CDR3 spans 15 residues. The ends were cut back, 0 bases at V and 3 bases at J, with 14 bases in the middle. Germline CDR1 and CDR2: DFQATT and SNEGSKA (reference sequence). The CDR3 DNA reads as TGCAGTGCTAGAGATGGTGGGGGACTCGACTATGGCTACACCTTC. Amino acid sequence: CSARDGGGLDYGYTF.

This clonotype was recorded at least ten times. The V call is TRBV28, the J call TRBJ2-4; D is undetermined. Trimming left V 7 bases short and J 8 bases short, with 12 bases between. This CDR3 is built from 12 residues. Germline CDR1 reads MDHEN; CDR2 reads SYDVKM. The CDR3 region has the DNA TGTGCCAGCACCTCCGGCCTGGACATTCAGTACTTC. Residues: CASTSGLDIQYF.

The table lists this clonotype with a few counts. The chain couples TRBV4-1 to TRBJ1-1, with unresolved D. The V gene's germline CDR1 is MGHRA and CDR2 YSYEKL. The CDR3 is 14 residues long. V was clipped by 2 bases and J by 2 bases, with 9 bases between them. The chain's CDR3 is CASSQPVPNTEAFF. The CDR3 DNA follows: TGCGCCAGCAGCCAACCCGTTCCAAACACTGAAGCTTTCTTT.

This clonotype appeared many times. The chain couples TRBV28 to TRBJ2-6; TRBD1 or TRBD2 may be the D gene (5 bases each). Trimming removed 7 bases from V and 0 bases from J, with 13 bases in between. The CDR3 consists of 16 residues. Germline values: CDR1 MDHEN, CDR2 SYDVKM. The CDR3 DNA follows: TGTGCCAGCATCCAGGGACGGAGCTCTGGGGCCAACGTCCTGACTTTC. This gives the protein CASIQGRSSGANVLTF.